Listed here are 25 T cell receptor beta chains from one sample, sequenced in a study of T-cell memory formation after mild COVID-19. TCRdb re-called the 5' RACE reads with MiXCR, one entry per CDR3 protein. The sample has about 50,000 distinct CDR3 sequences; roughly 9% are singletons. Sample: PBMCs or a T cell subset sorted from them (not recorded which). The receptor set was obtained from an adult woman who had mild COVID-19 (a few samples of this study predate the infection). Cell type and time point are not known.

This chain joins TRBV15 and TRBJ2-3; a possible D gene is TRBD2 (5 bases). The CDR3 is 17 residues long. The V end lost 1 base, the J end lost 0 bases, and 14 bases lay between the germline ends. Germline assignment: CDR1 LNHNV and CDR2 YYDKDF (reference sequence). Here the CDR3 reads CATSRAKVAGSTDTQYF. The DNA of the CDR3 is TGTGCCACCAGCAGAGCAAAGGTGGCGGGTAGCACAGATACGCAGTATTTT.

The chain has TRBV3-1 and TRBJ2-3, with TRBD2 matching over 8 bases. V shed 4 bases, J shed 6 bases, and the junction held 12 bases outside the gene matches. CDR1 and CDR2 (germline): LGHDT, YNNKEL (reference sequence). The CDR3 has 16 residues. The chain's CDR3 is CASSPGLRGGGDTQYF. The CDR3 region has the DNA TGTGCCAGCAGCCCCGGTCTTCGGGGGGGTGGGGATACGCAGTATTTT.

J is TRBJ1-6 and V is TRBV15; possible D gene TRBD1, 6 bases. The germline V gene encodes CDR1 LNHNV and CDR2 YYDKDF (reference sequence). Trimming stripped 1 base from V and 7 bases from J, with 8 bases between. This CDR3 has 14 residues. CDR3 region: CATSRGQENSPLHF. The DNA of the CDR3 is TGTGCCACCAGCAGAGGACAGGAGAATTCACCCCTCCACTTT.

This clonotype was seen only a few times. The rearrangement joins TRBV5-1 to TRBJ2-1; D is ambiguous. This CDR3 has 17 amino acids. With 1 base removed from V and 4 bases from J, the gap between germline ends came to 18 bases. The germline CDR1 and CDR2 sequences are SGHRS and YFSETQ. The CDR3 DNA reads TGCGCCAGCAGCTTGTCCCCTTATATCTCCGGTTACAATGAGCAGTTCTTC. It encodes CASSLSPYISGYNEQFF. Combining the CDR3 with reference TRBV5-1 and TRBJ2-1 gives the whole variable domain KAGVTQTPRYLIKTRGQQVTLSCSPISGHRSVSWYQQTPGQGLQFLFEYFSETQRNKGNFPGRFSGRQFSNSRSEMNVSTLELGDSALYLCASSLSPYISGYNEQFFGPGTRLTVL.

This clonotype appeared many times. J is TRBJ2-5 and V is TRBV6-1; perhaps TRBD2 as D (6 bases). The CDR3 extends over 14 amino acids. CDR1 and CDR2 (germline): MNHNS, SASEGT. Trimming took off 4 bases at V and 6 bases at J, with 15 bases between the two ends. CDR3 coding DNA: TGTGCCAGCAGTGGGGAGGCGCGCCGAAAGACCCAGTACTTC. Amino acid sequence: CASSGEARRKTQYF.

The CDR3 region is CASKLTGGGDEQYF. Written as DNA, the CDR3 is TGTGCCAGCAAATTAACGGGTGGAGGGGACGAGCAGTACTTC. The chain combines TRBV25-1 with TRBJ2-7; possible D gene TRBD2, 6 bases. This CDR3 is 14 amino acids long. From germline, CDR1 is MGHDK and CDR2 SYGVNS. V was cut by 7 bases and J by 5 bases, with 18 bases left in between.

This clonotype was picked up a small number of times. The chain links TRBV15 to TRBJ2-7; D unresolved. CDR1 and CDR2 from the germline V gene are LNHNV and YYDKDF (reference sequence). The V and J ends lost 0 bases and 2 bases respectively, with 5 bases between them. The CDR3 spans 13 residues. The CDR3 is CATSRDQAYEQYF. The CDR3 nucleotides read TGTGCCACCAGCAGAGATCAAGCCTACGAGCAGTACTTC.

This clonotype showed up just a few times. In nucleotides, the CDR3 is TGTGCCAGCAGCATGAAGGGCACCTACGAGCAGTACTTC. Translation: CASSMKGTYEQYF. This chain links TRBV7-6 with TRBJ2-7; no clear D. V lost 5 bases and J 2 bases, leaving 10 bases between the germline ends. Germline V gene sequence: CDR1 SGHVS, CDR2 FNYEAQ. The CDR3 has 13 residues.

The sample holds many counts of this clonotype. The chain has TRBV6-2 or TRBV6-3 and TRBJ2-1; possibly TRBD2 for D (6 bases). Per germline, CDR1 MNHEY and CDR2 SVGEGT. V dropped 10 bases and J dropped 6 bases, with 22 bases sitting between them. CDR3 length equals 15 residues. CDR3 region: CATLRDLSTINEQFF. In DNA form, the CDR3 reads TGTGCCACTCTCCGGGACTTATCTACAATCAATGAGCAGTTCTTC.

The rearrangement joins TRBV30 to TRBJ2-3; D not resolved. The CDR3 has 14 residues. Trimming left V 2 bases short and J 6 bases short, with 15 bases between. The germline CDR1 and CDR2 sequences are GTSNPN and SVGIG (reference sequence). The CDR3 region is CAWSRDTFLDTQYF. In DNA form, the CDR3 reads TGTGCCTGGAGTCGAGATACTTTCTTGGATACGCAGTATTTT.

This clonotype occurred many times. This chain uses TRBV29-1 with TRBJ2-3, with 11 bases lining up with TRBD2. CDR1 is SQVTM, CDR2 ANQGSEA, per germline. This CDR3 is built from 14 residues. V was clipped by 6 bases and J by 2 bases; unmatched bases: 4. CDR3 in amino acids: CSVRLAGNTDTQYF. Here the CDR3 DNA reads TGCAGCGTACGACTAGCGGGAAACACAGATACGCAGTATTTT.

This clonotype was observed at least ten times. The V call is TRBV5-1, the J call TRBJ2-7; 11 bases match TRBD2. The trim removed 5 bases at V and 2 bases at J, leaving 6 bases unmatched. This CDR3 contains 15 residues. The V gene's germline CDR1 is SGHRS and CDR2 YFSETQ. The CDR3 region has the DNA TGCGCCAGCAGGCCTCTAGCGGGGGGCCCCTACGAGCAGTACTTC. Protein: CASRPLAGGPYEQYF.

The chain has TRBV9 and TRBJ2-2; 10 bases map to TRBD1. V shed 2 bases, J shed 5 bases, and the junction held 6 bases outside the gene matches. This CDR3 is built from 16 residues. The germline V gene encodes CDR1 SGDLS and CDR2 YYNGEE. CDR3 amino acids: CASSVLSGQGTGELFF. The CDR3 bases are TGTGCCAGCAGCGTGCTGTCGGGACAGGGGACCGGGGAGCTGTTTTTT.

This clonotype has more than one count but fewer than ten. The V gene is TRBV7-9, the J gene TRBJ1-2; no clear D. V gave up 3 bases and J gave up 4 bases, with 12 bases separating them. Germline V gene data show CDR1 as SEHNR and CDR2 as FQNEAQ (reference sequence). The CDR3 loop spans 14 amino acids. The CDR3 protein is CASSLDLNIYGYTF. CDR3 bases: TGTGCCAGCAGCTTGGACCTAAATATCTATGGCTACACCTTC.

This sequence joins TRBV6-4 and TRBJ2-1, with 7 bases that match TRBD1. The CDR3 consists of 15 residues. V shed 5 bases, J shed 4 bases, and the junction held 8 bases outside the gene matches. Germline loops: CDR1 MRHNA, CDR2 SNTAGT. Here the CDR3 reads CASSTEGAGYNEQFF. CDR3 DNA sequence: TGTGCCAGCAGTACCGAGGGGGCAGGGTACAATGAGCAGTTCTTC.

The table lists this clonotype with a few counts. This chain links TRBV25-1 with TRBJ2-2; D call uncertain. The CDR3 totals 13 residues. The germline CDR1 and CDR2 sequences are MGHDK and SYGVNS. Trimming removed 8 bases at V and 1 base at J, with 8 bases between. The CDR3 DNA follows: TGTGCCAGCGTCGAACAGAACACCGGGGAGCTGTTTTTT. The encoded protein is CASVEQNTGELFF.

The sample holds many counts of this clonotype. This chain connects TRBV4-3 to TRBJ2-1, with 11 bases that match TRBD1. This CDR3 is 15 amino acids long. J lost 8 bases, V lost 5 bases, and 8 bases had no gene match. Per germline, CDR1 LGHNA and CDR2 YSLEER. The CDR3 here is CASSYGQGAGDEQFF. The CDR3 DNA is TGCGCCAGCAGCTATGGACAGGGGGCCGGGGATGAGCAGTTCTTC.

The chain carries TRBV18 and TRBJ1-2, with 11 bases matching TRBD1. Germline CDR1 reads KGHSH; CDR2 reads LQKENI. CDR3 length: 17 residues. Trimming at V came to 2 bases and at J to 8 bases, leaving 13 bases not matched to a gene. CDR3 residues: CASSPMDRGRTRRGYTF. The CDR3 nucleotides read TGTGCCAGCTCACCAATGGACAGGGGGCGAACCAGGAGGGGCTACACCTTC.

This clonotype has just a few counts. J is TRBJ1-2 and V is TRBV12-5, with TRBD1 identical over 9 bases. CDR3 length equals 13 residues. J was trimmed by 7 bases and V by 5 bases; bases with no gene match: 5. Germline V gives CDR1 LGHNT, CDR2 FRNRAP. CDR3 in amino acids: CASGPGTGLGYTF. CDR3 nucleotide sequence: TGTGCTAGTGGTCCCGGGACAGGGCTTGGCTACACCTTC.

The chain recombines TRBV18 with TRBJ2-4; 11 bases are a match to TRBD1. Germline V lookup: CDR1 KGHSH, CDR2 LQKENI. V shed 3 bases and J 5 bases; nucleotides not matched to a gene: 6. The CDR3 runs 16 residues. CDR3: CASSPNPGQGENIQYF. The CDR3 DNA reads TGTGCCAGCTCACCTAATCCGGGACAGGGGGAAAACATTCAGTACTTC.

The V and J genes are TRBV12-2 and TRBJ1-1; TRBD1 reflects the table's D call only, with no check against the DNA. TRBV12-2 is shown as a pseudogene. This CDR3 is built from 15 residues. As DNA, the CDR3 is TGTGCAAGTCGCGTACGGGACAGGGGGGACACTGAAGCTTTCTTT. Its translation: CASRVRDRGDTEAFF.

This sequence joins TRBV30 and TRBJ2-3; a possible D gene is TRBD1 (6 bases). The V end was cut by 2 bases, the J end by 2 bases, with 11 bases between. Germline-derived CDR1 and CDR2 are GTSNPN and SVGIG (reference sequence). This CDR3 contains 14 residues. Written as DNA, the CDR3 is TGTGCCTGGAGTTTAGGACAGCCCACAGATACGCAGTATTTT. Protein product: CAWSLGQPTDTQYF. The variable domain in full, completed from reference TRBV30 and TRBJ2-3, reads SQTIHQWPATLVQPVGSPLSLECTVEGTSNPNLYWYRQAAGRGLQLLFYSVGIGQISSEVPQNLSASRPQDRQFILSSKKLLLSDSGFYLCAWSLGQPTDTQYFGPGTRLTVL.

The J gene is TRBJ2-7, the V gene TRBV9; 12 nucleotides align to TRBD2. The CDR3 covers 15 residues. Germline loops: CDR1 SGDLS, CDR2 YYNGEE. The V gene end was trimmed by 3 bases and the J gene end by 6 bases; junction bases not matched to a gene: 7. CDR3 in amino acids: CASSASGGALLEQYF. DNA for the CDR3: TGTGCCAGCAGCGCTAGCGGGGGGGCCCTCCTCGAGCAGTACTTC.

J is TRBJ1-2 and V is TRBV6-6; D call uncertain. The V gene's germline CDR1 is MNHNY and CDR2 SVGAGI (reference sequence). The CDR3 is made up of 13 amino acids. V lost 5 bases and J 5 bases, leaving 12 bases between the germline ends. CDR3 coding DNA: TGTGCCAGCAGTAGGGATGCCGGGTATGGCTACACCTTC. It codes for CASSRDAGYGYTF.

The table lists this clonotype with many counts. CDR3 protein: CASSRDRGLEVTEAFF. The CDR3 DNA sequence: TGTGCCAGCAGCCGGGACAGGGGGCTTGAGGTCACTGAAGCTTTCTTT. The chain couples TRBV7-9 to TRBJ1-1; the match to TRBD1 covers 12 bases. Per the germline V gene, CDR1 is SEHNR and CDR2 is FQNEAQ (reference sequence). The CDR3 runs to 16 residues. Trimming cost V 5 bases and J 4 bases; bases outside gene matches: 8.